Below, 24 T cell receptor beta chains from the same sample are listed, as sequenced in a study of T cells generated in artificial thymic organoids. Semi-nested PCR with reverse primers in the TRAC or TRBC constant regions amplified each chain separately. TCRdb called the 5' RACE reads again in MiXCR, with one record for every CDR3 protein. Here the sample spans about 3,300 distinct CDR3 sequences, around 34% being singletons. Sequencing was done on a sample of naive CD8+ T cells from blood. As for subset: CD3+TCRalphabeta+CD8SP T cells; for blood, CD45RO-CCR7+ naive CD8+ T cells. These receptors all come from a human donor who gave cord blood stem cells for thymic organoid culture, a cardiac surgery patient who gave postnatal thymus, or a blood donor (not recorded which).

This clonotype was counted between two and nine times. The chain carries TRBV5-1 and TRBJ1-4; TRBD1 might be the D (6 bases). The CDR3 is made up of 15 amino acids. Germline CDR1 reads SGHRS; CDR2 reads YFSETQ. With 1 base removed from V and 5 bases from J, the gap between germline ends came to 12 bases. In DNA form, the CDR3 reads TGCGCCAGCAGCTTGACAGGAGGGACAAATGAAAAACTGTTTTTT. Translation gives CASSLTGGTNEKLFF.

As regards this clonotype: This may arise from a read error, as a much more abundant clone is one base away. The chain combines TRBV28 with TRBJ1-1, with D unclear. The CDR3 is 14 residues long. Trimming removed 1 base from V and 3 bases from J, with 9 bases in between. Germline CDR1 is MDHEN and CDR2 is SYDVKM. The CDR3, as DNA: TGTGCCAGCAGTTTATCCGCCATGGACACTGAAGCTTTCTTT. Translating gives CASSLSAMDTEAFF.

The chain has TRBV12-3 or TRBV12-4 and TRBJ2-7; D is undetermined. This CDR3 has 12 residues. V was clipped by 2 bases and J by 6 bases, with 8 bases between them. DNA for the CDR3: TGTGCCAGCAGTTTATCTAGGAGCGAGCAGTACTTC. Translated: CASSLSRSEQYF.

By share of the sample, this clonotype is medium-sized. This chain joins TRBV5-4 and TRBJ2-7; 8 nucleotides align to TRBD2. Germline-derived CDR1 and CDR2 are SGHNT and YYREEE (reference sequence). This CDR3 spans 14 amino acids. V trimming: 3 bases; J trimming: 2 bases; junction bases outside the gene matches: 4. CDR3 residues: CASSWSGSPYEQYF. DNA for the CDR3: TGTGCCAGCAGCTGGAGCGGGAGTCCCTACGAGCAGTACTTC. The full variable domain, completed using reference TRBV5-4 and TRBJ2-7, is ETGVTQSPTHLIKTRGQQVTLRCSSQSGHNTVSWYQQALGQGPQFIFQYYREEENGRGNFPPRFSGLQFPNYSSELNVNALELDDSALYLCASSWSGSPYEQYFGPGTRLTVT.

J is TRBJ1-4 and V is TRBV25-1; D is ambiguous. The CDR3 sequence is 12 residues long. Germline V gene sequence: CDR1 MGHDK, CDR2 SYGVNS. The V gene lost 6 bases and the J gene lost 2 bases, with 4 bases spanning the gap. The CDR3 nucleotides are TGTGCCAGCAGGGAGACTAATGAAAAACTGTTTTTT. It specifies CASRETNEKLFF. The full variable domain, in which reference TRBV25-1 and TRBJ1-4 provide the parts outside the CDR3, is EADIYQTPRYLVIGTGKKITLECSQTMGHDKMYWYQQDPGMELHLIHYSYGVNSTEKGDLSSESTVSRIRTEHFPLTLESARPSHTSQYLCASRETNEKLFFGSGTQLSVL.

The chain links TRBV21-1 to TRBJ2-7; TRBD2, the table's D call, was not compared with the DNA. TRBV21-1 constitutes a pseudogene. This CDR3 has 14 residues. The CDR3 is CASNLGTLSYEQYF. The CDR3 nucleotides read TGTGCCAGCAACCTCGGGACTCTATCCTACGAGCAGTACTTC.

The CDR3 spells CASSFGTAREQYF. DNA for the CDR3: TGTGCCAGCAGCTTCGGGACAGCCCGGGAGCAGTACTTC. This sequence joins TRBV5-6 and TRBJ2-7, with 7 bases aligning to TRBD1. The V segment lost 2 bases and the J segment 7 bases; nucleotides outside the gene matches: 6. This CDR3 contains 13 residues. Germline V gene sequence: CDR1 SGHDT, CDR2 YYEEEE.

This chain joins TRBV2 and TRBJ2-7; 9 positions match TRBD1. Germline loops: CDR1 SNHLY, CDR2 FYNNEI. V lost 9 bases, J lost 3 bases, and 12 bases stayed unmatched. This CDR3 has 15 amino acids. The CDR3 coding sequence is TGTGCCAGTTTGGTCCGCCGGGACAGGGTCTACGAGCAGTACTTC. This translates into CASLVRRDRVYEQYF. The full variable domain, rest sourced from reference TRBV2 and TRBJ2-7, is EPEVTQTPSHQVTQMGQEVILRCVPISNHLYFYWYRQILGQKVEFLVSFYNNEISEKSEIFDDQFSVERPDGSNFTLKIRSTKLEDSAMYFCASLVRRDRVYEQYFGPGTRLTVT.

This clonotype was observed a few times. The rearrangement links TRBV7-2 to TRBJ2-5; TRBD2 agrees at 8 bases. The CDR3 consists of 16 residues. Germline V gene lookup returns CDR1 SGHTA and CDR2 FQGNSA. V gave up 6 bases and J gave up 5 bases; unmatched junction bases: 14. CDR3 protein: CASSYTPMGLVETQYF. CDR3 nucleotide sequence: TGTGCCAGCAGTTATACCCCCATGGGACTAGTTGAGACCCAGTACTTC.

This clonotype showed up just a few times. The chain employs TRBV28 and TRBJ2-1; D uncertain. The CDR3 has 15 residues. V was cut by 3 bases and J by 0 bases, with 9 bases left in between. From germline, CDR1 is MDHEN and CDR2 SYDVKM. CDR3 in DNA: TGTGCCAGCAGTTTTGGTGGAAACTCCTACAATGAGCAGTTCTTC. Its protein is CASSFGGNSYNEQFF.

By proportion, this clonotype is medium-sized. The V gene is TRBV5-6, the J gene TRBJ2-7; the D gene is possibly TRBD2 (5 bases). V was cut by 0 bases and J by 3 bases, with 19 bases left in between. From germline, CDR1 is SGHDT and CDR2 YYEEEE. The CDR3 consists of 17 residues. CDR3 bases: TGTGCCAGCAGCTTGGTGGCCCCCGGGGTTGGAGGCTACGAGCAGTACTTC. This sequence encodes CASSLVAPGVGGYEQYF.

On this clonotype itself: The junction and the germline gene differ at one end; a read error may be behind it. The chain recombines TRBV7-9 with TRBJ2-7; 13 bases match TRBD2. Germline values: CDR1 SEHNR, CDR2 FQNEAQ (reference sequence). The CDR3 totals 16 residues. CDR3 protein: CASSTTLAGGIYVQYF. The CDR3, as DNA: TGTGCCAGCAGCACCACACTAGCGGGGGGGATCTACGTGCAGTACTTC.

CDR3 DNA sequence: TGTGCCACCCTACAGGGTAACGAGCAGTTCTTC. This sequence encodes CATLQGNEQFF. This chain joins TRBV27 and TRBJ2-1; tentatively, D is TRBD1 (6 bases). Germline V CDR1 and CDR2: MNHEY, SMNVEV (reference sequence). V was trimmed by 10 bases and J by 10 bases, leaving 14 bases between them. The CDR3 covers 11 residues.

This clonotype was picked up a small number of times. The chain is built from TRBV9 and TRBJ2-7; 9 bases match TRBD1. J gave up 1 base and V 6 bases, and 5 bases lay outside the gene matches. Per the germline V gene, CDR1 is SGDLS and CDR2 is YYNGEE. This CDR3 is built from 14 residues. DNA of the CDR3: TGTGCCAGCAACACAGGGGGCGAATCCTACGAGCAGTACTTC. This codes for CASNTGGESYEQYF.

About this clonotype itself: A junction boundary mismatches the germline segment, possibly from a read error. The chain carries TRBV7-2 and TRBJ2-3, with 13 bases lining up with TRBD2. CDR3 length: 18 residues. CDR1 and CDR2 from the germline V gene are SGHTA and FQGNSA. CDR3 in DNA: TGTGCCAGCAGCGCCGGGACTAGCGGGATTGGCGGCACAGATGCGCAGTATTTT. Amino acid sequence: CASSAGTSGIGGTDAQYF.

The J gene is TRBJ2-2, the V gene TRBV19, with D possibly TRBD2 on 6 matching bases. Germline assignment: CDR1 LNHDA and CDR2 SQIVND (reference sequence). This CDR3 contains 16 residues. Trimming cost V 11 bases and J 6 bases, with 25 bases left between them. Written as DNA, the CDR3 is TGTGCCGTGACCGCCCGGGCGGGGAGTAAAGCCGGGGAGCTGTTTTTT. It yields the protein CAVTARAGSKAGELFF.

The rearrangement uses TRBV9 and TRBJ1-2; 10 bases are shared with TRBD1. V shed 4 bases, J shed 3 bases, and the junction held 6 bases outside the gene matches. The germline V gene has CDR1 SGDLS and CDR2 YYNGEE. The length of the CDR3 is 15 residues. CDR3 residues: CASSQLGQGDYGYTF. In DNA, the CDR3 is TGTGCCAGCAGCCAACTTGGACAGGGGGACTATGGCTACACCTTC.

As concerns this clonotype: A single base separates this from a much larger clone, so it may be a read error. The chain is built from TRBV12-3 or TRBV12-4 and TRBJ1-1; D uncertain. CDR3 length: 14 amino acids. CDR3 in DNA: TGTGCCAGCAGTCCCCGGGATTTGAACGCTGAAGCTTTCTTT. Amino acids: CASSPRDLNAEAFF.

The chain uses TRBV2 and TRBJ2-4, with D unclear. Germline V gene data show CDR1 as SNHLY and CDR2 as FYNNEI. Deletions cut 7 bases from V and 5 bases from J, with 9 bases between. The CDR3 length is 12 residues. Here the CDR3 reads CASNSGQNIQYF. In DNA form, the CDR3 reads TGTGCCAGCAATTCAGGACAAAACATTCAGTACTTC.

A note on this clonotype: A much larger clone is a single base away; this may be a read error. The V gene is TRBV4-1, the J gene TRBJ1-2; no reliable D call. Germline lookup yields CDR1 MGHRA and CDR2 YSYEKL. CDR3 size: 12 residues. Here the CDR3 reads CAGSQGGYGYTF. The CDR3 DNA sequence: TGCGCCGGCAGCCAAGGTGGCTATGGCTACACCTTC.

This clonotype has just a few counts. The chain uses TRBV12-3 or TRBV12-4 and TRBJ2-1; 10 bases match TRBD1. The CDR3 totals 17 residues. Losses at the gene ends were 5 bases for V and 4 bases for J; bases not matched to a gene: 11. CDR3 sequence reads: CASSPLGTGAAYNEQFF. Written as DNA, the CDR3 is TGTGCCAGCAGTCCGTTAGGGACAGGGGCAGCATACAATGAGCAGTTCTTC.

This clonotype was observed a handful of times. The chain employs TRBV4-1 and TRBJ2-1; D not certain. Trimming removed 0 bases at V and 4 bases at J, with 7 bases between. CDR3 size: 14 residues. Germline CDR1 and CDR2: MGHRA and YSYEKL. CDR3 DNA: TGCGCCAGCAGCCAAGATTTGGGGTACAATGAGCAGTTCTTC. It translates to CASSQDLGYNEQFF.

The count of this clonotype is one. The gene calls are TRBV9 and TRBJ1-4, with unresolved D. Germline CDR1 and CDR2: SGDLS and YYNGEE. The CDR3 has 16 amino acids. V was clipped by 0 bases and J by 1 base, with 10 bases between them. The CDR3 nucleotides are TGTGCCAGCAGCGTAGCTGGGCGTGTAACTAATGAAAAACTGTTTTTT. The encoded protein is CASSVAGRVTNEKLFF.

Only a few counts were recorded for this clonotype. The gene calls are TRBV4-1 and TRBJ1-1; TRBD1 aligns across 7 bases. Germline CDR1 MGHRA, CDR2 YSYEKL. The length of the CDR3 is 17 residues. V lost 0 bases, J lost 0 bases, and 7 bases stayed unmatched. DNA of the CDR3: TGCGCCAGCAGCCAAGATCCCCCGGACAGGCTGAACACTGAAGCTTTCTTT. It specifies CASSQDPPDRLNTEAFF.